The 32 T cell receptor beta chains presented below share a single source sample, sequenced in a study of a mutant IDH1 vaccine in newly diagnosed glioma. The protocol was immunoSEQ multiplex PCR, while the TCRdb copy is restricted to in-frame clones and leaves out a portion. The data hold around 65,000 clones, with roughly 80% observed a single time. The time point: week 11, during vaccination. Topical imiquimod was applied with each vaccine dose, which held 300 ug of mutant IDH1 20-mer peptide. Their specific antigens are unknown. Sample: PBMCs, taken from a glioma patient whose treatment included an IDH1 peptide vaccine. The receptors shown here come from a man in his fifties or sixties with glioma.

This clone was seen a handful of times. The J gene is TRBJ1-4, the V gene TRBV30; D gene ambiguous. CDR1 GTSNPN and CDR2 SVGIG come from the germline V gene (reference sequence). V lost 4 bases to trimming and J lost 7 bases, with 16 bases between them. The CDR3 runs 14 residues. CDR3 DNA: TGTGCCTGGACTCGGTCAGCTGTAGGTGAAAAACTGTTTTTT. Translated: CAWTRSAVGEKLFF. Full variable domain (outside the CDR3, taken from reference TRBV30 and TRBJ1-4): SQTIHQWPATLVQPVGSPLSLECTVEGTSNPNLYWYRQAAGRGLQLLFYSVGIGQISSEVPQNLSASRPQDRQFILSSKKLLLSDSGFYLCAWTRSAVGEKLFFGSGTQLSVL.

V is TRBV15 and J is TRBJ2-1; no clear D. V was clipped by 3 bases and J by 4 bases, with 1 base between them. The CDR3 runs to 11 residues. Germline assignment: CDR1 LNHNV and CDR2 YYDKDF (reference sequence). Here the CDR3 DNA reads TGTGCCACCAGCAGTTACAATGAGCAGTTCTTC. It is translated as CATSSYNEQFF.

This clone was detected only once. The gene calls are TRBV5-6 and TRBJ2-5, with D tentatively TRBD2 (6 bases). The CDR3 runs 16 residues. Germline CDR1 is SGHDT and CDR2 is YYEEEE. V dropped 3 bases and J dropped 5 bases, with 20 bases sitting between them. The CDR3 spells CASSYGPGDPPETQYF. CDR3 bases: TGTGCCAGCAGCTATGGGCCGGGGGACCCCCCGGAGACCCAGTACTTC.

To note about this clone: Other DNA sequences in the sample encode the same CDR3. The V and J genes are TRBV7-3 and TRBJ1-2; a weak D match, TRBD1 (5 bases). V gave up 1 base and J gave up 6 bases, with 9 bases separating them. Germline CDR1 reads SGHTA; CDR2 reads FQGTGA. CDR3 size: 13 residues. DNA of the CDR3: TGTGCCAGCAGCTTAAATCCCAGGGATGGCTACACCTTC. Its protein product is CASSLNPRDGYTF.

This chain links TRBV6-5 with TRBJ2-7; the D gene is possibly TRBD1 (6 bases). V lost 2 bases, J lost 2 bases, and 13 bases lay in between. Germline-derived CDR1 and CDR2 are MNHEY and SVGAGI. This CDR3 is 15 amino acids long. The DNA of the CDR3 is TGTGCCAGCAGTTACACTAATGGGGACACCTACGAGCAGTACTTC. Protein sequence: CASSYTNGDTYEQYF.

DNA for the CDR3: TGTGCCAGCAATAGCAGGGCCTCCTACGAGCAGTACTTC. Translation: CASNSRASYEQYF. The genes are TRBV6-5 and TRBJ2-7, with a possible D match to TRBD1 (5 bases). V dropped 7 bases and J dropped 0 bases, with 10 bases sitting between them. Germline values: CDR1 MNHEY, CDR2 SVGAGI. CDR3 length equals 13 residues.

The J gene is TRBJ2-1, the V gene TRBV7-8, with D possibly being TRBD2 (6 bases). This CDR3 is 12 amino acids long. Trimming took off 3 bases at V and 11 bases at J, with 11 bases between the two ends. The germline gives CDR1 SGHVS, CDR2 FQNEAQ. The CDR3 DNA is TGTGCCAGCAGCTTTGCGGGAAATCAGCAGTTCTTC. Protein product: CASSFAGNQQFF.

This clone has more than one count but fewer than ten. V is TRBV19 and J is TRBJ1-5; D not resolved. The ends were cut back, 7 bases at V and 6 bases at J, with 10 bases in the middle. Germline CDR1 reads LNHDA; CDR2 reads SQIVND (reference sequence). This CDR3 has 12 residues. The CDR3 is CASTNRSQPQHF. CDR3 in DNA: TGTGCCAGTACCAATCGGAGTCAGCCCCAGCATTTT.

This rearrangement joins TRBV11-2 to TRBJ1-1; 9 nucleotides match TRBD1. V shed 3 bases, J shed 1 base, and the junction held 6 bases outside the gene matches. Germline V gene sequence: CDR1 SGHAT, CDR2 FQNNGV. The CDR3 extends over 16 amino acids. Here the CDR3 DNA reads TGTGCCAGCAGCTTCTTGACAGGGGGTGGGAACACTGAAGCTTTCTTT. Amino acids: CASSFLTGGGNTEAFF.

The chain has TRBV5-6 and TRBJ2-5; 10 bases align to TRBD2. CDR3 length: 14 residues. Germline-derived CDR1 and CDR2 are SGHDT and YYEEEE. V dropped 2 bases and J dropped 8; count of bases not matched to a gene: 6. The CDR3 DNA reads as TGTGCCAGCAGCTTTGGGCTAGCGGGAGACACCCAGTACTTC. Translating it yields CASSFGLAGDTQYF.

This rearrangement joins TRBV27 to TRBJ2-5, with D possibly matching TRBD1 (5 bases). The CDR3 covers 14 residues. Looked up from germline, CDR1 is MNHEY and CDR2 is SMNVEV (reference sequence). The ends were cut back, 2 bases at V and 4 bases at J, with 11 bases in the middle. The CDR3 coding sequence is TGTGCCAGCAGTTTAGCAGGGAATGGAGAGACCCAGTACTTC. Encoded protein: CASSLAGNGETQYF.

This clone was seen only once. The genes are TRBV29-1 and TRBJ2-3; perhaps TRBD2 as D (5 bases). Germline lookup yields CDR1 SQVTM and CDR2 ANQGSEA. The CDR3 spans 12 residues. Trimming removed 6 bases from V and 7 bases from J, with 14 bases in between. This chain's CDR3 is CSVVKGDNTQYF. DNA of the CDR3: TGCAGCGTCGTCAAGGGAGACAATACGCAGTATTTT.

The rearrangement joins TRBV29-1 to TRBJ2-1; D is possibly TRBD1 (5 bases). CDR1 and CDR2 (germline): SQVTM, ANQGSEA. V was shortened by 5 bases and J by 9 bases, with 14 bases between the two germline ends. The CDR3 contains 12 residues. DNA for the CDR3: TGCAGCGTTTCCGTCAGAAGGGGTGAGCAGTTCTTC. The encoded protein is CSVSVRRGEQFF.

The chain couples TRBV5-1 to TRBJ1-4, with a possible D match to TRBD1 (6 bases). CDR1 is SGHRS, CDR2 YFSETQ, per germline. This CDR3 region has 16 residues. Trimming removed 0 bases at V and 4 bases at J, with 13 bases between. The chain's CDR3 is CASSLGLGQNNEKLFF. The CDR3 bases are TGCGCCAGCAGCTTGGGTCTCGGACAGAATAATGAAAAACTGTTTTTT. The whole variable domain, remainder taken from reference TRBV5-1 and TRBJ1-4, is KAGVTQTPRYLIKTRGQQVTLSCSPISGHRSVSWYQQTPGQGLQFLFEYFSETQRNKGNFPGRFSGRQFSNSRSEMNVSTLELGDSALYLCASSLGLGQNNEKLFFGSGTQLSVL.

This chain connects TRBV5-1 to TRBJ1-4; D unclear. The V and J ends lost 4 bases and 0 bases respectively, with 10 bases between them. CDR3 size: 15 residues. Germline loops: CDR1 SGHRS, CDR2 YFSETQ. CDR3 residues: CASSPAGSTNEKLFF. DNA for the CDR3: TGCGCCAGCAGCCCCGCCGGGTCAACTAATGAAAAACTGTTTTTT.

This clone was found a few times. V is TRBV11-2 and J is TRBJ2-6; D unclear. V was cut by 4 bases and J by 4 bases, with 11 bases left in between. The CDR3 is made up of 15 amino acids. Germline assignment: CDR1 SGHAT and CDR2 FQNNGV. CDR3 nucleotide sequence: TGTGCCAGCAGCTCCGGCGAAGGAGGGGCCAACGTCCTGACTTTC. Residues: CASSSGEGGANVLTF. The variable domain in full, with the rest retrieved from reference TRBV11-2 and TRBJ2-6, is EAGVAQSPRYKIIEKRQSVAFWCNPISGHATLYWYQQILGQGPKLLIQFQNNGVVDDSQLPKDRFSAERLKGVDSTLKIQPAKLEDSAVYLCASSSGEGGANVLTFGAGSRLTVL.

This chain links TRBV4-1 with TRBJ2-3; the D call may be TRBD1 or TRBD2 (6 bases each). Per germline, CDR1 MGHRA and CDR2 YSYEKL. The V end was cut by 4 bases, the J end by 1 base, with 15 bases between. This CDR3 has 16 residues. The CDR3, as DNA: TGCGCCAGCAGCCGAAAAGGGGGGCTGGGCACAGATACGCAGTATTTT. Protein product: CASSRKGGLGTDTQYF.

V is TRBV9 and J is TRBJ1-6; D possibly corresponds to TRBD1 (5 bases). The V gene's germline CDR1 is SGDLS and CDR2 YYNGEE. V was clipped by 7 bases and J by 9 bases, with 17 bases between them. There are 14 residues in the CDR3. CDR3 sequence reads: CASPRVLGRSPLHF. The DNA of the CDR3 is TGTGCCAGCCCCAGGGTTTTAGGGCGTTCACCCCTCCACTTT.

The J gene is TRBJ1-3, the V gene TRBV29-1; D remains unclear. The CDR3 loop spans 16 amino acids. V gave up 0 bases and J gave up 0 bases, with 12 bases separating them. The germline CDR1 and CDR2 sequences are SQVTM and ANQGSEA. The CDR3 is CSVEDKDYSSGNTIYF. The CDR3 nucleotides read TGCAGCGTTGAAGATAAGGACTACAGCTCTGGAAACACCATATATTTT.

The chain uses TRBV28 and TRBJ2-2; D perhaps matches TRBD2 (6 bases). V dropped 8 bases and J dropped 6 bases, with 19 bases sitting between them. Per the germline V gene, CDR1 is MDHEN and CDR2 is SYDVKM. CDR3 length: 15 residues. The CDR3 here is CASGRLGGFPGELFF. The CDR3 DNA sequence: TGTGCCAGCGGCCGACTAGGCGGATTCCCCGGGGAGCTGTTTTTT.

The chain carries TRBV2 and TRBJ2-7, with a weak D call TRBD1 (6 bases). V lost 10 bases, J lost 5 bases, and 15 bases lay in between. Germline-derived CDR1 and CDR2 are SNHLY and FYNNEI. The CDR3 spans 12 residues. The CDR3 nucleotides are TGTGCCACTTACAGGGTGGAGGACGAGCAGTACTTC. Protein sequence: CATYRVEDEQYF.

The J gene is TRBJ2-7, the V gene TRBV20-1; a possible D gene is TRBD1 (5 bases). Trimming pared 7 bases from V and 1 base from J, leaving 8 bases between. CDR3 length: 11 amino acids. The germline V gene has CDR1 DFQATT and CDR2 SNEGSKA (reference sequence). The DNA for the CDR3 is TGCAGTGTAGGGGCATCCTACGAGCAGTACTTC. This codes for CSVGASYEQYF.

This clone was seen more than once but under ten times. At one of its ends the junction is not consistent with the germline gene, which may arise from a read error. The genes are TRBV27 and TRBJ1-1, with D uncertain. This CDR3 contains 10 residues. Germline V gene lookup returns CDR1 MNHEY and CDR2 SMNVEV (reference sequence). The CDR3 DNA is TGTGCCAGCAGTTTCCCGCGGCAGGTCTTT. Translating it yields CASSFPRQVF.

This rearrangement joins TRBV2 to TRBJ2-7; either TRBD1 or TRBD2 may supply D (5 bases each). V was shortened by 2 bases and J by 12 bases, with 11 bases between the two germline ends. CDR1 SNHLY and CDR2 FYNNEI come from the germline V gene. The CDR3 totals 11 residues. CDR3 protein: CASSEYGAPYF. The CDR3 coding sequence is TGTGCCAGCAGTGAATACGGGGCGCCGTACTTC.

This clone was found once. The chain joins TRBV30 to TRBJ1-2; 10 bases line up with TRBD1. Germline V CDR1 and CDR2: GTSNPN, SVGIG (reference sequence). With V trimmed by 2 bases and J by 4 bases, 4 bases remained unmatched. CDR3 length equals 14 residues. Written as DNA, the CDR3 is TGTGCCTGGAGTCGGACAGGGGGGTTCTATGGCTACACCTTC. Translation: CAWSRTGGFYGYTF.

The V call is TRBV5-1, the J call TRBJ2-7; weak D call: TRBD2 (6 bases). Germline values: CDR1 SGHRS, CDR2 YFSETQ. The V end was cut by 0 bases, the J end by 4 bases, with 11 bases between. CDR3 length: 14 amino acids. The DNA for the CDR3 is TGCGCCAGCAGCTTGGTTGCTAGCGAATACGAGCAGTACTTC. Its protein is CASSLVASEYEQYF.

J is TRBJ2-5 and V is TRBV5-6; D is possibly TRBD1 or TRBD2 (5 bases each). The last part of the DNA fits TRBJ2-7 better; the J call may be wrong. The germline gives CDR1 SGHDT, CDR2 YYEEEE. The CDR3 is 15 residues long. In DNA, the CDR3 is TGTGCCAGCACCTGGGGACCCGGGCAAACCTACGAGCAGTACTTC. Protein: CASTWGPGQTYEQYF.

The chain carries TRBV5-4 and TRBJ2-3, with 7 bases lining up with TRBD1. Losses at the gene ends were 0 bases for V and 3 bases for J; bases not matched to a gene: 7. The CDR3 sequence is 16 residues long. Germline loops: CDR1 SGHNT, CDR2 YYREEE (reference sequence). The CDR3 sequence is CASSLGQGRGTDTQYF. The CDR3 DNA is TGTGCCAGCAGCTTGGGACAGGGTAGGGGGACAGATACGCAGTATTTT.

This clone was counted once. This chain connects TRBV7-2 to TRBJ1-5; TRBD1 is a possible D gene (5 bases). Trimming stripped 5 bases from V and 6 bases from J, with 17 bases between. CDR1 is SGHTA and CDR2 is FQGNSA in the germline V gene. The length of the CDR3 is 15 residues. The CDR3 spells CASSPGRDSGQPQHF. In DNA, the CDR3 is TGTGCCAGCAGCCCGGGACGGGATTCGGGTCAGCCCCAGCATTTT.

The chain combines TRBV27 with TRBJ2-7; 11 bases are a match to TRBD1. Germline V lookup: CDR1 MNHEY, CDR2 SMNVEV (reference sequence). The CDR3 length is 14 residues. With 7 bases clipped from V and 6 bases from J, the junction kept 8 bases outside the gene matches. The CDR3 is CASNPGDRGSEQYF. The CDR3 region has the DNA TGTGCCAGCAACCCTGGGGACAGGGGGTCCGAGCAGTACTTC.

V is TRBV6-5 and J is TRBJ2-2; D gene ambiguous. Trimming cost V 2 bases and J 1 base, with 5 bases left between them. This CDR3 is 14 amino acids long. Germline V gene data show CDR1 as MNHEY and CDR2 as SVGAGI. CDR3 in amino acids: CASSYEMNTGELFF. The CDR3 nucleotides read TGTGCCAGCAGTTACGAGATGAACACCGGGGAGCTGTTTTTT.

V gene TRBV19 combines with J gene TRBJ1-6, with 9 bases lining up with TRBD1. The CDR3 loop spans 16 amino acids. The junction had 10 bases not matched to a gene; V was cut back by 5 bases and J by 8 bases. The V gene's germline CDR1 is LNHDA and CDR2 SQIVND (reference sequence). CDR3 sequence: CASSLRTGVLDSPLHF. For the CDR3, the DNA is TGTGCCAGTAGTCTACGGACAGGGGTTCTTGATTCACCCCTCCACTTT.